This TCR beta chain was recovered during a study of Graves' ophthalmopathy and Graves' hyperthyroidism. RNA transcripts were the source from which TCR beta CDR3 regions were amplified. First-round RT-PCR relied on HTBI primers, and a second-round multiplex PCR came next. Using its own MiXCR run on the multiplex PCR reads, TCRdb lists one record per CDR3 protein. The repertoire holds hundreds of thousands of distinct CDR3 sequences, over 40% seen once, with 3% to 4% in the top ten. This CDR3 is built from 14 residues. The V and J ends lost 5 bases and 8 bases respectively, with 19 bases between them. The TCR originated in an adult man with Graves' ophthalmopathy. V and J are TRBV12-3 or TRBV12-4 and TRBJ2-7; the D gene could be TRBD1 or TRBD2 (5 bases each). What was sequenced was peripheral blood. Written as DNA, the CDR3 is TGTGCCAGCAGTCATTCCGGGACCAGGGATAAGCAGTACTTC. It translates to CASSHSGTRDKQYF.